This note documents a single T cell receptor (beta chain) sequence. This entry is derived from a study of blood T cell repertoires in COVID-19. Looked up from germline, CDR1 is SGHAT and CDR2 is FQNNGV. V was pared by 5 bases and J by 7 bases, with 12 bases between. This CDR3 comprises 14 residues. Residents of 24 US areas, aged roughly 18 to 89 years, made up the participants. Profiling relied on immunoSEQ multiplex PCR, and the TCRdb table lists in-frame clones only, not all of them. This table holds some 430,000 clones, roughly 87% found once. The origin of this receptor is a man aged 18 to 35 who had recovered from COVID-19. The chain couples TRBV11-2 to TRBJ1-6; TRBD1 is a possible D gene (6 bases). Material: PBMCs or T cells enriched from blood (not recorded which). The CDR3 here is CASSPHQGNSPLHF. The CDR3 DNA sequence: TGTGCCAGCAGCCCTCACCAGGGGAATTCACCCCTCCACTTT.